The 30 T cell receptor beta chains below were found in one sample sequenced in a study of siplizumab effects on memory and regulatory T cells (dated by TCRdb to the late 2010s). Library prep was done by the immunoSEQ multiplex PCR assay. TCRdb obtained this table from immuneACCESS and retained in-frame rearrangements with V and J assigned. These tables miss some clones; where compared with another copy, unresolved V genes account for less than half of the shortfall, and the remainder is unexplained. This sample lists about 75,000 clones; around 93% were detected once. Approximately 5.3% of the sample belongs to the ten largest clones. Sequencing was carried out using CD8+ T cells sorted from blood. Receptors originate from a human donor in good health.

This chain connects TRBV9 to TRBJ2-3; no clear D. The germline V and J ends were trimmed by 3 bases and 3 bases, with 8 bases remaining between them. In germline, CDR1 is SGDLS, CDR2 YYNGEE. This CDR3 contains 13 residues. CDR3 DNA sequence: TGTGCCAGCAGCGCCTCACTGACAGATACGCAGTATTTT. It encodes CASSASLTDTQYF.

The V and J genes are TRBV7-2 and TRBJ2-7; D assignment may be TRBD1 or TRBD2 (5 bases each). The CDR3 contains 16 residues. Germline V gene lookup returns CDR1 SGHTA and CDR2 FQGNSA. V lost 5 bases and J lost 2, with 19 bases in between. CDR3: CASSEHLAGGPYEQYF. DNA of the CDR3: TGTGCCAGCAGCGAGCATTTAGCTGGGGGTCCCTACGAGCAGTACTTC.

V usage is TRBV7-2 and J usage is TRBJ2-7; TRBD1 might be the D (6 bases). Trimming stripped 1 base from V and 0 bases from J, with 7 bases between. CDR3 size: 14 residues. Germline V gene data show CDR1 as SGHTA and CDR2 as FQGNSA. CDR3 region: CASSLGDNSYEQYF. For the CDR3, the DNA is TGTGCCAGCAGCTTAGGGGACAACTCCTACGAGCAGTACTTC.

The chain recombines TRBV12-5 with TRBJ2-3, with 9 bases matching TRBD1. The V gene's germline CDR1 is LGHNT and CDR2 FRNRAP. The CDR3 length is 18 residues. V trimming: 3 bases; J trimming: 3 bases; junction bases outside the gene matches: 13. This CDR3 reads CASGFFPPGTGTTDTQYF. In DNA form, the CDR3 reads TGTGCTAGTGGTTTTTTCCCTCCCGGGACAGGGACAACAGATACGCAGTATTTT.

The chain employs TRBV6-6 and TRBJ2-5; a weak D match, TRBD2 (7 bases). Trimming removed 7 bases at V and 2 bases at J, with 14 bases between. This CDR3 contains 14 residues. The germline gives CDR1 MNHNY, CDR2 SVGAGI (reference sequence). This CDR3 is CASTSGGPQETQYF. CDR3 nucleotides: TGTGCCAGCACCTCGGGGGGCCCACAAGAGACCCAGTACTTC.

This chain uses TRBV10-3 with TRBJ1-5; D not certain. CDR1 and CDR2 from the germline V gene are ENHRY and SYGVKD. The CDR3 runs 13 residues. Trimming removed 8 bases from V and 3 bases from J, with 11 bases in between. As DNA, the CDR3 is TGTGCCATCGGGGAGGGCCTCAATCAGCCCCAGCATTTT. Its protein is CAIGEGLNQPQHF.

CDR3 nucleotides: TGTGCCAGCACTTCGGGGGGGAGGATTAGTGAGCAGTTCTTC. Translated: CASTSGGRISEQFF. The chain recombines TRBV6-5 with TRBJ2-1; the match to TRBD2 covers 8 bases. Germline-derived CDR1 and CDR2 are MNHEY and SVGAGI. The CDR3 runs to 14 residues. The V segment lost 7 bases and the J segment 9 bases; nucleotides outside the gene matches: 11.

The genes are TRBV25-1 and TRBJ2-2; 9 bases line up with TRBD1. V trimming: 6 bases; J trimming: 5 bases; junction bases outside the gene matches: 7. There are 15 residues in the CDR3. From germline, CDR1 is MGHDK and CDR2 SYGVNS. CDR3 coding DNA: TGTGCCAGCAGCGCCGGGACAGGGTGGACCGGGGAGCTGTTTTTT. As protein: CASSAGTGWTGELFF. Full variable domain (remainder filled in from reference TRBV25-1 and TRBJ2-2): EADIYQTPRYLVIGTGKKITLECSQTMGHDKMYWYQQDPGMELHLIHYSYGVNSTEKGDLSSESTVSRIRTEHFPLTLESARPSHTSQYLCASSAGTGWTGELFFGEGSRLTVL.

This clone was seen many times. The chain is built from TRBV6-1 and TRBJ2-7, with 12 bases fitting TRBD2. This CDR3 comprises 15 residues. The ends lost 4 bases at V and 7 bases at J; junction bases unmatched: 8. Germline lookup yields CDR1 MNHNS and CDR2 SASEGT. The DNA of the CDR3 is TGTGCCAGCAGTGCATCTAGCGGGGGGGCCGCGGAGCAGTACTTC. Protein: CASSASSGGAAEQYF.

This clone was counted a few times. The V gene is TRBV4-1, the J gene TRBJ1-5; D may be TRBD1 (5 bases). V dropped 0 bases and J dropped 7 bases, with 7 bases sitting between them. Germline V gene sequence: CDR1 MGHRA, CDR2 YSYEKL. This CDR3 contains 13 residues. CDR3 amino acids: CASSQDGGQPQHF. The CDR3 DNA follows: TGCGCCAGCAGCCAAGATGGGGGACAGCCCCAGCATTTT.

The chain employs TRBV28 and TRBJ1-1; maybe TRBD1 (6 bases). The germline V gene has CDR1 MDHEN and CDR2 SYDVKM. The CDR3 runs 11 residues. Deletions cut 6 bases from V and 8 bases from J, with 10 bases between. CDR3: CASSYREEAFF. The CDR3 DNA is TGTGCCAGCAGCTACAGGGAGGAAGCTTTCTTT.

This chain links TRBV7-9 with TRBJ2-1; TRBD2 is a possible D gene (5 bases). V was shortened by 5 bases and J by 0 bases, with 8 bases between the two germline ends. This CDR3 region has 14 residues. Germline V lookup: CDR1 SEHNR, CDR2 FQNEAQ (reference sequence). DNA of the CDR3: TGTGCCAGCAGCCGGACTGCCTCCTACAATGAGCAGTTCTTC. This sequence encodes CASSRTASYNEQFF. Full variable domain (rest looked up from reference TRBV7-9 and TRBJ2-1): DTGVSQNPRHKITKRGQNVTFRCDPISEHNRLYWYRQTLGQGPEFLTYFQNEAQLEKSRLLSDRFSAERPKGSFSTLEIQRTEQGDSAMYLCASSRTASYNEQFFGPGTRLTVL.

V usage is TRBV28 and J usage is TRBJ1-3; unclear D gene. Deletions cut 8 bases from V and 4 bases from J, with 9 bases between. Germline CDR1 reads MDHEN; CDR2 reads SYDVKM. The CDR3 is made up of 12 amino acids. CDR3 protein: CASSASGNTIYF. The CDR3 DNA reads TGTGCCAGCTCCGCTTCCGGAAACACCATATATTTT.

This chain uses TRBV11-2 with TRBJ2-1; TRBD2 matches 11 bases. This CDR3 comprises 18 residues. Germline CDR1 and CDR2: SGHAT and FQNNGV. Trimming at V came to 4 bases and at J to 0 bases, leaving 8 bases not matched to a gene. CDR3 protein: CASSSQVAGGSSYNEQFF. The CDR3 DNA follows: TGTGCCAGCAGCTCTCAAGTAGCGGGGGGGAGCTCCTACAATGAGCAGTTCTTC.

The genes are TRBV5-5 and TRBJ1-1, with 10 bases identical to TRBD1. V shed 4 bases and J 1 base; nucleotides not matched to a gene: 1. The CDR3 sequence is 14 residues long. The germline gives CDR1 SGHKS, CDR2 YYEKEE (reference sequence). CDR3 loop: CASSGDRGNTEAFF. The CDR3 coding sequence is TGTGCCAGCAGCGGGGACAGGGGGAACACTGAAGCTTTCTTT.

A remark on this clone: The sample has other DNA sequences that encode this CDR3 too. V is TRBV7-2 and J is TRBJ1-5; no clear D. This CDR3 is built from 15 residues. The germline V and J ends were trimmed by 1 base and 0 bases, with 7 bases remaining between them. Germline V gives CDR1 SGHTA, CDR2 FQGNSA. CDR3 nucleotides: TGTGCCAGCAGCTTAGGTCCTTATAGCAATCAGCCCCAGCATTTT. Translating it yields CASSLGPYSNQPQHF.

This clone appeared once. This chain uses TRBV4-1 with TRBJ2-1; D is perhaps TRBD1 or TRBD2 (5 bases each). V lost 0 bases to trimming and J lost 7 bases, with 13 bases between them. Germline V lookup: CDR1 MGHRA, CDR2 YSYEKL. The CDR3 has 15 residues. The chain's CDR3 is CASSQELAGTNEQFF. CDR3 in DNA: TGCGCCAGCAGCCAAGAACTGGCAGGGACGAATGAGCAGTTCTTC.

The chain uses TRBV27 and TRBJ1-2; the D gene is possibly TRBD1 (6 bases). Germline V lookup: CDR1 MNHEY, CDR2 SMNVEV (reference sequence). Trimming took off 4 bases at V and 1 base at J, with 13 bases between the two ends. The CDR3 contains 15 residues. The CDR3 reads CASSSTGTFNYGYTF. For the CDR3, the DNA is TGTGCCAGCAGTTCAACCGGGACATTTAACTATGGCTACACCTTC.

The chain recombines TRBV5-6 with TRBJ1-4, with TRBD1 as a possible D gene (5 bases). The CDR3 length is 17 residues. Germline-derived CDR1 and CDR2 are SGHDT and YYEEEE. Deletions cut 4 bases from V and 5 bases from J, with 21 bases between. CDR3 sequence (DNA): TGTGCCAGCAGCGCCGAAACAACAGGCGAAATGAATGAAAAACTGTTTTTT. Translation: CASSAETTGEMNEKLFF.

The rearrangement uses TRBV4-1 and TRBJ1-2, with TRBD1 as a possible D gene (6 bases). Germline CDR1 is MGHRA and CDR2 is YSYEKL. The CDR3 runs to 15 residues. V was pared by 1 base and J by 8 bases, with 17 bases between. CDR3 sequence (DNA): TGCGCCAGCAGCCAAGTATCAGGGGATGCAGGGGGCTACACCTTC. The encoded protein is CASSQVSGDAGGYTF.

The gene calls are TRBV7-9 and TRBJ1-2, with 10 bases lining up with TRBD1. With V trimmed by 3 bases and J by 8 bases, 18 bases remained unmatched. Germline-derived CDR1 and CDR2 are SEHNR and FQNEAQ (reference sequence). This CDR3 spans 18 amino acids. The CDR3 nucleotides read TGTGCCAGCAGCTTTCCTCCCGGGACAGGGGTACTGAAAGGAGGCTACACCTTC. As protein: CASSFPPGTGVLKGGYTF.

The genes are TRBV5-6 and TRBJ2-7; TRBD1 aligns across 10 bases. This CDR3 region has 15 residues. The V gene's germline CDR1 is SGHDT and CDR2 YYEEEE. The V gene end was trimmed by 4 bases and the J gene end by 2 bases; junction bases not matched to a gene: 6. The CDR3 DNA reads TGTGCCAGCAGCCCGCCGGGACAGGGGACCTACGAGCAGTACTTC. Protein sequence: CASSPPGQGTYEQYF. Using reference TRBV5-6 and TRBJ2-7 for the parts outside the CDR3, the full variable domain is DAGVTQSPTHLIKTRGQQVTLRCSPKSGHDTVSWYQQALGQGPQFIFQYYEEEERQRGNFPDRFSGHQFPNYSSELNVNALLLGDSALYLCASSPPGQGTYEQYFGPGTRLTVT.

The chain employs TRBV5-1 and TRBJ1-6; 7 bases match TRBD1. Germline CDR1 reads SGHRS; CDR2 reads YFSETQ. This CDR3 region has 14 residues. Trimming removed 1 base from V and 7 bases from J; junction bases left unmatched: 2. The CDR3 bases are TGCGCCAGCAGCTTGCCAGGGGGGAATTCACCCCTCCACTTT. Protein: CASSLPGGNSPLHF.

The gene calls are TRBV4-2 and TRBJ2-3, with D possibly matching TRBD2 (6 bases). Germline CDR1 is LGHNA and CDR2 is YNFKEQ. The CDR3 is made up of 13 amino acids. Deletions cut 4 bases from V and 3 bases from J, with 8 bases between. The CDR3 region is CASSREVTDTQYF. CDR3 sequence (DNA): TGTGCCAGCAGCCGGGAGGTGACAGATACGCAGTATTTT.

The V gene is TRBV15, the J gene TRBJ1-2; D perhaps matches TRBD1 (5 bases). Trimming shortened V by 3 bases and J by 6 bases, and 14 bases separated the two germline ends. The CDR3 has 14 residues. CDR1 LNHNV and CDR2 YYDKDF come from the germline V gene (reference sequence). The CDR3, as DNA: TGTGCCACCAGCAGTGTTTGGGGGTTGGATGGCTACACCTTC. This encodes CATSSVWGLDGYTF.

The CDR3 loop is CASSSGPNTEAFF. CDR3 sequence (DNA): TGTGCCAGCAGTTCCGGGCCGAACACTGAAGCTTTCTTT. The rearrangement joins TRBV28 to TRBJ1-1, with D unresolved. Germline V CDR1 and CDR2: MDHEN, SYDVKM. The CDR3 is made up of 13 amino acids. Between the trimmed V and J ends, which lost 4 bases and 1 base, there was a span of 7 bases.

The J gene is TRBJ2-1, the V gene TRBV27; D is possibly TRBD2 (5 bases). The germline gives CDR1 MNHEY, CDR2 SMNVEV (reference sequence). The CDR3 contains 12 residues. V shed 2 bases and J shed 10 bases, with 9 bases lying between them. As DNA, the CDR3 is TGTGCCAGCAGTTTACTAGGCGGGGAGCAGTTCTTC. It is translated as CASSLLGGEQFF.

In DNA form, the CDR3 reads TGTGCCAGCAACCCTAGCGGGGGGTCCTACGAGCAGTACTTC. Translating gives CASNPSGGSYEQYF. The chain combines TRBV9 with TRBJ2-7; 11 bases agree with TRBD2. J was trimmed by 1 base and V by 6 bases; bases with no gene match: 3. CDR1 SGDLS and CDR2 YYNGEE come from the germline V gene. There are 14 residues in the CDR3.

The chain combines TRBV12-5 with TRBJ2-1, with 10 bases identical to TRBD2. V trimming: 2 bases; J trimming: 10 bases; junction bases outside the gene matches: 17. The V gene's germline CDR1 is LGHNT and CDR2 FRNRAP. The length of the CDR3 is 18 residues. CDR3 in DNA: TGTGCTAGTGGTTTGTCCGCCACAGGGGTGAGCGGGGGGGCAGAGCAGTTCTTC. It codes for CASGLSATGVSGGAEQFF.

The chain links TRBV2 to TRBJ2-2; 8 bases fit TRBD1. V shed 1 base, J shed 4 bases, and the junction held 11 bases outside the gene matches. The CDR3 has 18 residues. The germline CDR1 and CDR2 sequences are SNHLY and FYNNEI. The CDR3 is CASSEGQGALSLTGELFF. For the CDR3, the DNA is TGTGCCAGCAGTGAAGGGCAGGGGGCCCTATCTCTCACCGGGGAGCTGTTTTTT.